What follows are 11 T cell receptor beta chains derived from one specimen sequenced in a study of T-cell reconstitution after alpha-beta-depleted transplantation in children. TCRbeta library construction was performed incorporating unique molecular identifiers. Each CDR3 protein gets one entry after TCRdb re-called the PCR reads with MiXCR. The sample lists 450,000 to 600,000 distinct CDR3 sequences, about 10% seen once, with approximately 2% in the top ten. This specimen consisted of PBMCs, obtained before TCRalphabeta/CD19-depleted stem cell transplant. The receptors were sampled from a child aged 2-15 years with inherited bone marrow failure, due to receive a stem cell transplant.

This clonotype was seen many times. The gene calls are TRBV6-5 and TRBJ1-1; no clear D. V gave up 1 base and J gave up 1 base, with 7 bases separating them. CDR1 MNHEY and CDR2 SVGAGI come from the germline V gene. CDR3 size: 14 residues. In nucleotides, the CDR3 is TGTGCCAGCAGTTACTTCGCTACGAACACTGAAGCTTTCTTT. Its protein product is CASSYFATNTEAFF.

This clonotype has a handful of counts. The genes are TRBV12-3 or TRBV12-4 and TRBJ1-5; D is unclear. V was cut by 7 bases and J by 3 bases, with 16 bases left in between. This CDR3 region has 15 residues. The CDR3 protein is CASTPSAGNNQPQHF. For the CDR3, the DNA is TGTGCCAGCACCCCAAGTGCAGGTAACAATCAGCCCCAGCATTTT.

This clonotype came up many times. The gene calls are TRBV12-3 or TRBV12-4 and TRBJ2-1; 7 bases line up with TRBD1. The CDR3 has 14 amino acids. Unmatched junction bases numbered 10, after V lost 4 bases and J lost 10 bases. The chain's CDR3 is CASSSWTGRGEQFF. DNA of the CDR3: TGTGCCAGCAGTTCTTGGACAGGCAGGGGCGAGCAGTTCTTC.

CDR3 in amino acids: CASRTGGGELFF. CDR3 nucleotide sequence: TGTGCCAGTAGAACGGGAGGGGGGGAGCTGTTTTTT. This rearrangement joins TRBV19 to TRBJ2-2; 8 bases match TRBD2. V lost 6 bases to trimming and J lost 8 bases; unmatched junction nucleotides: 2. The length of the CDR3 is 12 residues. CDR1 and CDR2 from the germline V gene are LNHDA and SQIVND (reference sequence).

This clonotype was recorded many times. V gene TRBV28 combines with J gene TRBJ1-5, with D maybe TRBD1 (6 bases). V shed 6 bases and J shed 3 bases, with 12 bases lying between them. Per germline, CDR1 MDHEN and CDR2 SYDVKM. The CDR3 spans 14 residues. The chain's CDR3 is CASSLGGHNQPQHF. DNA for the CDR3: TGTGCCAGCAGCCTCGGGGGACACAATCAGCCCCAGCATTTT.

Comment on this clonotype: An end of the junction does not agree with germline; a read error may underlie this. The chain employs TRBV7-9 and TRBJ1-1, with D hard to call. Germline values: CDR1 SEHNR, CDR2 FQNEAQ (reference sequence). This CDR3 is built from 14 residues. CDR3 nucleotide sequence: TGTGCCAGCAGCTTAGGAAATGGGAACACTGAAGATTTCTTT. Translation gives CASSLGNGNTEDFF. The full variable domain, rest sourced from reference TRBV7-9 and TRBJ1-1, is DTGVSQNPRHKITKRGQNVTFRCDPISEHNRLYWYRQTLGQGPEFLTYFQNEAQLEKSRLLSDRFSAERPKGSFSTLEIQRTEQGDSAMYLCASSLGNGNTEDFFGQGTRLTVV.

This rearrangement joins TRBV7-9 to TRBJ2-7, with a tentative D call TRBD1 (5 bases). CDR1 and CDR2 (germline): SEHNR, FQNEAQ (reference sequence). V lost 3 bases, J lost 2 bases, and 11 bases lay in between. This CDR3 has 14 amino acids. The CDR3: CASSFPGSTYEQYF. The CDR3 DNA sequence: TGTGCCAGCAGCTTCCCAGGGTCCACCTACGAGCAGTACTTC.

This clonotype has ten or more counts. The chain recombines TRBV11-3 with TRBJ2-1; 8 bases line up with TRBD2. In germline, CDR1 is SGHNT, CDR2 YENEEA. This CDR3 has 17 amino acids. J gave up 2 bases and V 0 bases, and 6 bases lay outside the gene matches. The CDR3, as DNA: TGTGCCAGCAGCTTAGAACCCCTAGCGGGTCCCTACAATGAGCAGTTCTTC. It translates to CASSLEPLAGPYNEQFF.

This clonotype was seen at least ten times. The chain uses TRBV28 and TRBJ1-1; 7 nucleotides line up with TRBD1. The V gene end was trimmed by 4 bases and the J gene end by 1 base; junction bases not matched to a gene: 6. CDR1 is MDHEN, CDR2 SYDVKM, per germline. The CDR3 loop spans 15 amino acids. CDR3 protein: CASSSVQGPNTEAFF. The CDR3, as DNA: TGTGCCAGCAGTTCAGTACAGGGGCCGAACACTGAAGCTTTCTTT.

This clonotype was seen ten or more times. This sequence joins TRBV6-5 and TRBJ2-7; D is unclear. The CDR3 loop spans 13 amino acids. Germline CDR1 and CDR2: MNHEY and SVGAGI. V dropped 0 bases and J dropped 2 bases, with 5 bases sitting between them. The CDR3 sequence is CASSYSYPYEQYF. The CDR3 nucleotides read TGTGCCAGCAGTTACTCGTATCCCTACGAGCAGTACTTC.

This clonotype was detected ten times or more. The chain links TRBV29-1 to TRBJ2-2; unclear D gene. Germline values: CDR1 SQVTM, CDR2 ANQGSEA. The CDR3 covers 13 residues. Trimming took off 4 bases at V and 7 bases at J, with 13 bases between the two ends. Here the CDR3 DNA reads TGCAGCGTTGGTCGCCCTTTAGTCGGGGAGCTGTTTTTT. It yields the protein CSVGRPLVGELFF.